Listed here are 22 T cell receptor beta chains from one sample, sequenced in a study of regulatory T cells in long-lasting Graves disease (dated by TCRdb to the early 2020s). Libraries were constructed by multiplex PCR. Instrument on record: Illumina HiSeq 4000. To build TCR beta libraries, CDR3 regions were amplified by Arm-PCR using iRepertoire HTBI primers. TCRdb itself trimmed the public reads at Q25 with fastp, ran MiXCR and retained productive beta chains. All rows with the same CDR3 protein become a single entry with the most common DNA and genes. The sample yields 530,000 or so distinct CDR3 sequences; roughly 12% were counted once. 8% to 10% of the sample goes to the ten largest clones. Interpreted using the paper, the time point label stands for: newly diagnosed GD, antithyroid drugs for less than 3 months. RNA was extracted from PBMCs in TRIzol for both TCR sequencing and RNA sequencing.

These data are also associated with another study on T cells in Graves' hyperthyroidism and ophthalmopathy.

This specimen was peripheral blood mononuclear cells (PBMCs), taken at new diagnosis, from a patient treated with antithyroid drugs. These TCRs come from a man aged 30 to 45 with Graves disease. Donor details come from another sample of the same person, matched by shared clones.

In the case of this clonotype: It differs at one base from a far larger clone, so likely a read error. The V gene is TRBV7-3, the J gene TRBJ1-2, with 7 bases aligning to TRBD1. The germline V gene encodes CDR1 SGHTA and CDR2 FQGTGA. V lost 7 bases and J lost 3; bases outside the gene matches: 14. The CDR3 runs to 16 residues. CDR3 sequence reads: CASISAGTDLYYGYTF. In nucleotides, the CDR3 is TGTGCCAGCATCTCTGCCGGGACAGACCTCTACTATGGCTACACCTTC.

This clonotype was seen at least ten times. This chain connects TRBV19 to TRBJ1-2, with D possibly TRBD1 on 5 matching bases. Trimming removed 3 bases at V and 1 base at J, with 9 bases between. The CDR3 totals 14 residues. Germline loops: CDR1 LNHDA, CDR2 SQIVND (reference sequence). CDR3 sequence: CASSIGRDNYGYTF. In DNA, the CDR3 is TGTGCCAGTAGTATTGGCAGGGATAACTATGGCTACACCTTC.

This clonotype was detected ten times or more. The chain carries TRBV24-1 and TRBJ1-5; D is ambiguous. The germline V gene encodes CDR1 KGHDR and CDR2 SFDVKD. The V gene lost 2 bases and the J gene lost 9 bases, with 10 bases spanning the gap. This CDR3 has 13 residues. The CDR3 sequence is CATSDSMGGPQHF. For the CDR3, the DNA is TGTGCCACCAGTGATTCTATGGGCGGGCCCCAGCATTTT.

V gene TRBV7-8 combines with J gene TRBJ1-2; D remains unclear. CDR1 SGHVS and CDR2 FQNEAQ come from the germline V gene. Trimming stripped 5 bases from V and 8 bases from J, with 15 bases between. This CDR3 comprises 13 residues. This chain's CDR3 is CASSPSGPWGYTF. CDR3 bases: TGTGCCAGCAGCCCCTCCGGCCCCTGGGGCTACACCTTC.

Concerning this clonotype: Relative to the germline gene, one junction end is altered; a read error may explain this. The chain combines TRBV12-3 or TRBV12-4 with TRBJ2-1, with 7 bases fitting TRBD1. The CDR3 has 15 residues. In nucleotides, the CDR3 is TGTGCCAGCAGTTTAGGTCCCGGGACAGTCAATGAGCAGCTCTTC. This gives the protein CASSLGPGTVNEQLF.

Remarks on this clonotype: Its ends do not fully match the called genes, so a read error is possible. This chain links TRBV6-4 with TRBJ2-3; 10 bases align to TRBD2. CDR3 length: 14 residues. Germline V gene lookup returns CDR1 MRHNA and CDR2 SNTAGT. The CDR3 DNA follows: TGTGCCGGCAGTATACTAGCGGGAACGTATACGCAGTATTTT. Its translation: CAGSILAGTYTQYF.

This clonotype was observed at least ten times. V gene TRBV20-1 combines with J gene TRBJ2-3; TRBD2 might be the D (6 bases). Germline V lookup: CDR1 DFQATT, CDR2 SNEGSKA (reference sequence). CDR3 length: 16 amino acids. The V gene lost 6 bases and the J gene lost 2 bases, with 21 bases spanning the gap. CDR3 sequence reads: CSAGGEADANTDTQYF. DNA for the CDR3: TGCAGTGCGGGGGGAGAGGCGGATGCTAACACAGATACGCAGTATTTT.

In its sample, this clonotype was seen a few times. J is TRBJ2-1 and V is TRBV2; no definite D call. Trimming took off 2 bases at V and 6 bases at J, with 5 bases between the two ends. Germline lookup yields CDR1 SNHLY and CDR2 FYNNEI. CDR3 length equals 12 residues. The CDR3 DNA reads TGTGCCAGCAGTGAATACCGCAATGAGCAGTTCTTC. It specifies CASSEYRNEQFF.

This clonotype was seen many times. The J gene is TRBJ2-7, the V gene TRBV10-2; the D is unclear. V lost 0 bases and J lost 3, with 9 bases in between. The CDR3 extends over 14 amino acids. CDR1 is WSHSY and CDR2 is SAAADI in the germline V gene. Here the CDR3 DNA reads TGCGCCAGCAGTGAGTCGTCAACTGTCTACGAGCAGTACTTC. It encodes CASSESSTVYEQYF.

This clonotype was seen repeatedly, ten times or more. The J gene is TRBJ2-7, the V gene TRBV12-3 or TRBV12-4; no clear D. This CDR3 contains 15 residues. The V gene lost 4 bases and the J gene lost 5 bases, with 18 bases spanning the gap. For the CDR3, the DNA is TGTGCCAGCAGTTCAAGGGCTCGCCAGGCCCACGAGCAGTACTTC. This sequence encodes CASSSRARQAHEQYF.

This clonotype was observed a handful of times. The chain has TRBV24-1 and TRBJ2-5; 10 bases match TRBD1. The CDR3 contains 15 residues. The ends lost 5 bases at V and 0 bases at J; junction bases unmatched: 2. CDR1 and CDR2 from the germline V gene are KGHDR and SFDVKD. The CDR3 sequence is CATSVGQGHQETQYF. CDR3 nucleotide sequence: TGTGCCACCAGTGTGGGACAGGGGCACCAAGAGACCCAGTACTTC.

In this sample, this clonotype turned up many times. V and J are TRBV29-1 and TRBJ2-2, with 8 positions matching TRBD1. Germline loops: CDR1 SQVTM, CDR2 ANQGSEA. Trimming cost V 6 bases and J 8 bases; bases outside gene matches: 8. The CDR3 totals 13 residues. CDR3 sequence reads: CSVDGQGRGELFF. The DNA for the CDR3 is TGCAGCGTCGACGGACAGGGACGAGGGGAGCTGTTTTTT.

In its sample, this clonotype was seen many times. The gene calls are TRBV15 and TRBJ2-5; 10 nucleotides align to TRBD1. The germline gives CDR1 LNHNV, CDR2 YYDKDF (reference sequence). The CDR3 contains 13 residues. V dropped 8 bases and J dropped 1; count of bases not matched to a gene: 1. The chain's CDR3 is CATGQGVQETQYF. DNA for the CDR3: TGTGCCACCGGACAGGGGGTCCAAGAGACCCAGTACTTC.

CDR3 loop: CASSIAGGIYNEQFF. The CDR3 DNA is TGTGCCAGCAGTATAGCGGGAGGCATATACAATGAGCAGTTCTTC. The rearrangement links TRBV28 to TRBJ2-1; 10 bases map to TRBD2. CDR3 length: 15 amino acids. V dropped 5 bases and J dropped 4; count of bases not matched to a gene: 5. CDR1 and CDR2 (germline): MDHEN, SYDVKM.

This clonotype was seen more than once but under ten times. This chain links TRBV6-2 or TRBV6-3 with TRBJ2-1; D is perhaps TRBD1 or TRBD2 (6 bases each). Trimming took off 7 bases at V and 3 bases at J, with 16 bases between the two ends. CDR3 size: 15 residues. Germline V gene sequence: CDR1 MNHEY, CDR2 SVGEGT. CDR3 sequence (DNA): TGTGCCAGCAAGACGGGGGCGTTACTCTACAATGAGCAGTTCTTC. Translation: CASKTGALLYNEQFF.

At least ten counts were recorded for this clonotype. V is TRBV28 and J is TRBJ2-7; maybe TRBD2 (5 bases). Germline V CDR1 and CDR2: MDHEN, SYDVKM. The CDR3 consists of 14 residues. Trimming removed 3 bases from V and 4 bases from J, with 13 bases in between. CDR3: CASSLEVSGYEQYF. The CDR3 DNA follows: TGTGCCAGCAGTTTGGAGGTATCGGGTTACGAGCAGTACTTC.

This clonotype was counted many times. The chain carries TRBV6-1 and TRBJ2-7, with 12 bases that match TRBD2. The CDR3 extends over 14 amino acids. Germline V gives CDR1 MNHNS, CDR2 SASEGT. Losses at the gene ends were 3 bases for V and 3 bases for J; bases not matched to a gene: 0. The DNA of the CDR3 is TGTGCCAGCAGTGAGACTAGCGGGAGCTACGAGCAGTACTTC. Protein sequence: CASSETSGSYEQYF.

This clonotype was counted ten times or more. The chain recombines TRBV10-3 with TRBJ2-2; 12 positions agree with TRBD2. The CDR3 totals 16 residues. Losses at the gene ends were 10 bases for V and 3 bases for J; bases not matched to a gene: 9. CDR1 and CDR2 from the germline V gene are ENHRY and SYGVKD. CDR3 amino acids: CATAGLAGRDTGELFF. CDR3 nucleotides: TGTGCCACTGCAGGACTAGCGGGAAGAGACACCGGGGAGCTGTTTTTT.

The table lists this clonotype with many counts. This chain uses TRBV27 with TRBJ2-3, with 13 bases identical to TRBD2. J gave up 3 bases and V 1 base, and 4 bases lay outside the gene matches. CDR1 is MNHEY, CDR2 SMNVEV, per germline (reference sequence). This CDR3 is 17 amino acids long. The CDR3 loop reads CASSLYGTSGKTDTQYF. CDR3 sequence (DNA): TGTGCCAGCAGTTTATACGGGACTAGCGGGAAGACAGATACGCAGTATTTT.

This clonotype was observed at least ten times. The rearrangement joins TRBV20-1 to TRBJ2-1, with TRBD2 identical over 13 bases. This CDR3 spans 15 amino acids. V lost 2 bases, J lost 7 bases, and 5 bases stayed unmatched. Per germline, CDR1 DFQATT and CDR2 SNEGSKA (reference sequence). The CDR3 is CSARPLAGGWNEQFF. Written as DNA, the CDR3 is TGCAGTGCTAGACCACTAGCGGGAGGGTGGAATGAGCAGTTCTTC.

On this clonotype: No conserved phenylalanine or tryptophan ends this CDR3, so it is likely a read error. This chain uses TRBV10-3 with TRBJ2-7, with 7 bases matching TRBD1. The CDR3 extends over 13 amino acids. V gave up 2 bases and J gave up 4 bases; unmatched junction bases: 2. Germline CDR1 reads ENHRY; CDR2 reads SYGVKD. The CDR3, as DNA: TGTGCCATCAGTGAGGGACAGGAATACGAGCAGTACTCC. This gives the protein CAISEGQEYEQYS.

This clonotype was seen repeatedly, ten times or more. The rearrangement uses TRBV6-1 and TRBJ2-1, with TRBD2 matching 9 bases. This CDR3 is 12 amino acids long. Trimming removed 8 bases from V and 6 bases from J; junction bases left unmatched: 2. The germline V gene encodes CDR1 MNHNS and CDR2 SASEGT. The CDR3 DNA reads TGTGCCAGCGGGACTAGCCTCAATGAGCAGTTCTTC. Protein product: CASGTSLNEQFF.